The 11 T cell receptor beta chains presented below share a single source sample, sequenced in a study of OX40 agonist ivuxolimab in advanced cancers. The protocol was immunoSEQ multiplex PCR, while the TCRdb copy is restricted to in-frame clones and leaves out a portion. The table lists tens of thousands of clones, 85% to 90% of them singletons, with roughly 0.19% in the top ten. The source was CD4+ or CD8+ T cells sorted from blood, collected in a trial of the OX40 agonist ivuxolimab. The receptors shown here come from an adult with an advanced solid tumor such as melanoma, head and neck, liver or kidney cancer.

The V gene is TRBV29-1, the J gene TRBJ2-5; D may be TRBD1 or TRBD2 (5 bases each). Trimming removed 2 bases at V and 2 bases at J, with 12 bases between. Germline V gene data show CDR1 as SQVTM and CDR2 as ANQGSEA. This CDR3 region has 14 residues. The CDR3 loop reads CSVERDGRQETQYF. CDR3 nucleotide sequence: TGCAGCGTTGAAAGGGACGGCCGACAAGAGACCCAGTACTTC.

This clone was found a few times. The chain has TRBV5-6 and TRBJ1-1, with D maybe TRBD1 (5 bases). The germline CDR1 and CDR2 sequences are SGHDT and YYEEEE. V shed 0 bases and J shed 4 bases, with 10 bases lying between them. There are 14 residues in the CDR3. The CDR3: CASSLVRGGTEAFF. The CDR3 DNA is TGTGCCAGCAGCTTGGTTAGGGGCGGCACTGAAGCTTTCTTT.

The chain joins TRBV2 to TRBJ2-7; D gene ambiguous. The ends were cut back, 3 bases at V and 1 base at J, with 4 bases in the middle. CDR1 and CDR2 (germline): SNHLY, FYNNEI. This CDR3 has 12 amino acids. CDR3 nucleotides: TGTGCCAGCAGTGACCGATCCTACGAGCAGTACTTC. This gives the protein CASSDRSYEQYF.

This sequence joins TRBV5-6 and TRBJ1-3, with no clear D. This CDR3 comprises 13 residues. V lost 2 bases, J lost 2 bases, and 5 bases lay in between. From germline, CDR1 is SGHDT and CDR2 YYEEEE. CDR3: CASSFRTGNTIYF. The CDR3 region has the DNA TGTGCCAGCAGCTTCCGGACTGGAAACACCATATATTTT.

The CDR3 region has the DNA TGTGCCAGCAGTTTTGGGGCAGATACGCAGTATTTT. It encodes CASSFGADTQYF. This chain links TRBV27 with TRBJ2-3; no clear D. Deletions cut 3 bases from V and 4 bases from J, with 5 bases between. The CDR3 length is 12 residues. Germline V CDR1 and CDR2: MNHEY, SMNVEV (reference sequence).

V usage is TRBV4-1 and J usage is TRBJ1-4, with 8 positions matching TRBD1. The germline CDR1 and CDR2 sequences are MGHRA and YSYEKL. The CDR3 totals 16 residues. V was clipped by 1 base and J by 7 bases; unmatched bases: 8. The CDR3 sequence is CASSQGTGGSFEKLFF. The CDR3 coding sequence is TGCGCCAGCAGCCAAGGCACAGGGGGGTCGTTTGAAAAACTGTTTTTT.

V gene TRBV4-3 combines with J gene TRBJ2-5, with D possibly matching TRBD2 (7 bases). CDR3 length: 19 amino acids. V was cut by 1 base and J by 5 bases, with 26 bases left in between. Germline CDR1 and CDR2: LGHNA and YSLEER. CDR3 in DNA: TGCGCCAGCAGCCAAGGGCATGGGGGCGGGAGTTTTCTCGGGGAGACCCAGTACTTC. It yields the protein CASSQGHGGGSFLGETQYF.

The chain joins TRBV9 to TRBJ2-7, with TRBD2 matching 7 bases. The ends lost 4 bases at V and 2 bases at J; junction bases unmatched: 12. The germline CDR1 and CDR2 sequences are SGDLS and YYNGEE. The CDR3 runs 16 residues. CDR3 sequence reads: CASSPAGTILPYEQYF. CDR3 DNA sequence: TGTGCCAGCAGCCCAGCGGGGACTATCCTTCCCTACGAGCAGTACTTC.

Details on this clone: Other nucleotide sequences from this sample produce the same CDR3. Here the CDR3 reads CASSLTGGVQPQHF. CDR3 bases: TGTGCCAGCAGTCTGACAGGGGGTGTTCAGCCCCAGCATTTT. The genes are TRBV28 and TRBJ1-5; 9 bases are shared with TRBD1. Losses at the gene ends were 5 bases for V and 6 bases for J; bases not matched to a gene: 5. The CDR3 consists of 14 residues. Germline CDR1 reads MDHEN; CDR2 reads SYDVKM. The full variable domain, with the rest looked up from reference TRBV28 and TRBJ1-5, is DVKVTQSSRYLVKRTGEKVFLECVQDMDHENMFWYRQDPGLGLRLIYFSYDVKMKEKGDIPEGYSVSREKKERFSLILESASTNQTSMYLCASSLTGGVQPQHFGDGTRLSIL.

The chain employs TRBV15 and TRBJ2-2; 10 bases agree with TRBD1. This CDR3 is 16 amino acids long. Trimming cost V 1 base and J 6 bases; bases outside gene matches: 5. Germline lookup yields CDR1 LNHNV and CDR2 YYDKDF (reference sequence). The CDR3 sequence is CATSRGGTGVAGELFF. DNA for the CDR3: TGTGCCACCAGCAGAGGCGGGACAGGGGTTGCCGGGGAGCTGTTTTTT.

The chain has TRBV18 and TRBJ2-7, with 10 nucleotides matching TRBD1. The V gene's germline CDR1 is KGHSH and CDR2 LQKENI. The CDR3 totals 13 residues. Trimming removed 3 bases from V and 5 bases from J; junction bases left unmatched: 1. CDR3: CASSPGTGDEQYF. The CDR3 nucleotides read TGTGCCAGCTCACCGGGGACAGGGGACGAGCAGTACTTC.